A selection of T cell receptor beta chains follows, all from one sample in a study of blood T cell repertoires in COVID-19. Only in-frame clones appear in the TCRdb table, and some are missing; sequencing was by immunoSEQ multiplex PCR. This sample has over 65,000 clones, with around 78% found just once. The sequencing input was peripheral blood. The receptor set was obtained from a man in his fifties or sixties with COVID-19, enrolled during active disease. The conserved cysteine and the conserved F or W are not part of the CDR3 here. Each record gives: J gene, V gene, D gene, CDR3 protein. D genes are given only for firm matches.

J gene: TRBJ2-7; V gene: TRBV5-8; D gene: TRBD1; CDR3 protein: ASQDRDRWQY
J gene: TRBJ1-5; V gene: TRBV5-8; D gene: TRBD1; CDR3 protein: ASSLGDRGTQPQH
J gene: TRBJ2-1; V gene: TRBV5-1; D gene: TRBD2; CDR3 protein: ASSQGLELSEQF
J gene: TRBJ1-4; V gene: TRBV7-7; D gene: NA; CDR3 protein: ASSLVAQAGEKLF
J gene: TRBJ2-5; V gene: TRBV7-6; D gene: TRBD2; CDR3 protein: ASSLTAGAAETQY
J gene: TRBJ1-4; V gene: TRBV5-6; D gene: TRBD1; CDR3 protein: ASSYDRGNEKLF
J gene: TRBJ2-7; V gene: TRBV15; D gene: TRBD2; CDR3 protein: ATTSGTSGSEIYEQY
J gene: TRBJ1-2; V gene: TRBV6-5; D gene: NA; CDR3 protein: ASSYSTSGSRGYT
J gene: TRBJ2-7; V gene: TRBV25-1; D gene: NA; CDR3 protein: ASSDPRGGASYEQY
J gene: TRBJ2-1; V gene: TRBV29-1; D gene: TRBD1; CDR3 protein: SVNYVRQGLSNHEQF
J gene: TRBJ2-5; V gene: TRBV24-1; D gene: TRBD1; CDR3 protein: ATSDSTGAGTQY
J gene: TRBJ1-3; V gene: TRBV6-1; D gene: NA; CDR3 protein: ASREGRERGNTIY
J gene: TRBJ1-4; V gene: TRBV3-1/TRBV3-2; D gene: NA; CDR3 protein: ASSRDTNLRGEKLF
J gene: TRBJ1-1; V gene: TRBV5-4; D gene: NA; CDR3 protein: ASSLEVLSGGNTEAF
J gene: TRBJ1-5; V gene: TRBV7-2; D gene: NA; CDR3 protein: ASSLGKQGLNQPQH
J gene: TRBJ1-2; V gene: TRBV21-1; D gene: NA; CDR3 protein: ASSNFRDGLIPIRTNYGYT
J gene: TRBJ1-4; V gene: TRBV5-6; D gene: NA; CDR3 protein: ASSLEPNEKLF
J gene: TRBJ2-3; V gene: TRBV18; D gene: NA; CDR3 protein: ASSPPNRASGTDTQY
J gene: TRBJ2-2; V gene: TRBV4-3; D gene: NA; CDR3 protein: ASSHQLEREIGELF
J gene: TRBJ1-2; V gene: TRBV4-2; D gene: NA; CDR3 protein: ASSQESGGTYGYT
J gene: TRBJ2-7; V gene: TRBV12-2; D gene: NA; CDR3 protein: ASRFRRGGKPEQY
J gene: TRBJ2-7; V gene: TRBV19; D gene: TRBD1; CDR3 protein: ASSPLDRVGEQY
J gene: TRBJ2-1; V gene: TRBV5-5; D gene: TRBD2; CDR3 protein: ASSFPSGLAAYNEQF
J gene: TRBJ2-5; V gene: TRBV24-1; D gene: TRBD1; CDR3 protein: ATSDGQGAWEAQY
J gene: TRBJ1-4; V gene: TRBV18; D gene: NA; CDR3 protein: ASLRDIDEKLF
J gene: TRBJ2-4; V gene: TRBV19; D gene: TRBD1; CDR3 protein: ASSRQGKNIQY
J gene: TRBJ2-5; V gene: TRBV2; D gene: NA; CDR3 protein: ASSGERSAGETQY